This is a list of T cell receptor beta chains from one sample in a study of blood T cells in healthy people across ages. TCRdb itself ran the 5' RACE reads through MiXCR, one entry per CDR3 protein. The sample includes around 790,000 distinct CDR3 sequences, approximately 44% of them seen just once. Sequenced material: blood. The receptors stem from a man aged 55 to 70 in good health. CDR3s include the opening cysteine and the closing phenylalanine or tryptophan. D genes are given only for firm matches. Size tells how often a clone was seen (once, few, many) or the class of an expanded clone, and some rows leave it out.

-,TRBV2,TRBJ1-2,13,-,CASSDDAGDGYTF,TGTGCCAGCAGCGACGACGCTGGCGATGGCTACACCTTC
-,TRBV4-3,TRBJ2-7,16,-,CASSQDRQNLFSEQYF,TGCGCCAGCAGCCAAGATAGGCAAAATCTATTCTCCGAGCAGTACTTC
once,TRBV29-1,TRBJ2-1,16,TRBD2,CSASSRGGALTNEQFF,TGCAGCGCTAGTTCACGCGGGGGGGCTTTAACGAATGAGCAGTTCTTC
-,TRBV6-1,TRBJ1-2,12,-,CTSSDTINGYTF,TGTACCAGCAGTGATACCATTAATGGCTACACCTTC
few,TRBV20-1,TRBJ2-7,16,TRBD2,CSAASGGGLGSYEQYF,TGCAGTGCTGCTAGCGGGGGAGGGCTCGGCTCCTACGAGCAGTACTTC
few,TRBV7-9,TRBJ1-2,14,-,CASSLDGALYGYTF,TGTGCCAGCAGCTTAGATGGGGCGCTGTATGGCTACACCTTC
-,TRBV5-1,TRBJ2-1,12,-,CASSLAFGEQFF,TGCGCCAGCAGCTTGGCCTTCGGTGAGCAGTTCTTC
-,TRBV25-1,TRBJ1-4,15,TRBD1,CASSDDRGTNEKLFF,TGTGCCAGCAGTGATGACAGGGGAACTAATGAAAAACTGTTTTTT
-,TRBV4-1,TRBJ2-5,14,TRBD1,CASSQVDREWKQYF,TGCGCCAGCAGCCAAGTGGACAGGGAATGGAAGCAGTACTTC
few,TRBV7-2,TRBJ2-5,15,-,CASSLARTVQETQYF,TGTGCCAGCAGCTTAGCGAGGACAGTTCAAGAGACCCAGTACTTC
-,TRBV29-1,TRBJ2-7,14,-,CSVEVAGGPYEQYF,TGCAGCGTTGAGGTCGCCGGGGGACCCTACGAGCAGTACTTC
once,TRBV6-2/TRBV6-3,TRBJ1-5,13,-,CASRGRLNQPQHF,TGTGCCAGCAGGGGACGTTTGAATCAGCCCCAGCATTTT
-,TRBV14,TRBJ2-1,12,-,CVSSPGHYEQFF,TGTGTCAGCAGCCCGGGACATTATGAGCAGTTCTTC
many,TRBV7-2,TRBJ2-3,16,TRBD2,CASSLSGGDGTDTQYF,TGTGCCAGCAGCTTATCCGGGGGGGACGGCACAGATACGCAGTATTTT
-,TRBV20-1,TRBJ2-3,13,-,CSASSGFTDTQYF,TGCAGTGCCAGTAGCGGTTTCACAGATACGCAGTATTTT
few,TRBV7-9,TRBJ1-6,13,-,CASSRDGNSPLHF,TGTGCCAGCAGTCGGGACGGTAATTCACCCCTCCACTTT
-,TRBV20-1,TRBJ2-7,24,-,CSARRPSGGGYGKDYSRITNEQYF,TGCAGTGCTAGGAGGCCCTCTGGTGGGGGCTACGGAAAGGATTACAGTCGCATTACAAATGAGCAGTACTTC
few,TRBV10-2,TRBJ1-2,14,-,CASSFGGKTEGYTF,TGCGCCAGCAGTTTCGGGGGCAAAACGGAGGGCTACACCTTC
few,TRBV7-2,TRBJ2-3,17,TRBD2,CASSLVSGGASTDTQYF,TGTGCCAGCAGCTTAGTTAGCGGGGGGGCGAGCACAGATACGCAGTATTTT
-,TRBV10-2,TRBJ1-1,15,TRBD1,CANSHDPDRGAEAFF,TGCGCCAACAGCCATGACCCGGACAGGGGAGCTGAAGCTTTCTTT
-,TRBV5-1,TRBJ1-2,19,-,CASSQGIVPSRPGDYGYTF,TGCGCCAGCAGCCAAGGAATTGTGCCCTCCCGCCCTGGGGACTATGGCTACACCTTC
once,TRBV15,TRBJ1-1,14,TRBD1,CATSMDRQGDEAFF,TGTGCCACCAGCATGGATAGACAGGGTGATGAAGCTTTCTTT
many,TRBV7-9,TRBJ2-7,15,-,CASSLLRQGIDEQYF,TGTGCCAGCAGCTTATTAAGGCAGGGTATAGACGAGCAGTACTTC
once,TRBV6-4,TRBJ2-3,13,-,CASTQGLTDTQYF,TGTGCCAGCACCCAGGGACTCACAGATACGCAGTATTTT
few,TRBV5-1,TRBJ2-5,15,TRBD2,CASSRDSGGRETQYF,TGCGCCAGCAGCCGCGATAGCGGGGGGCGTGAGACCCAGTACTTC
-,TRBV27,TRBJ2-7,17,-,CASSLSGFLDSSYEQYF,TGTGCCAGCAGTTTATCGGGTTTTTTGGACAGCAGCTACGAGCAGTACTTC
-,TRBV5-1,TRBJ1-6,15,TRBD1,CASKGTGQGGSPLHF,TGCGCCAGCAAGGGGACCGGACAGGGGGGATCACCCCTCCACTTT
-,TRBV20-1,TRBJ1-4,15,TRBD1,CSARPPGTGFEKLFF,TGCAGTGCTAGGCCGCCCGGGACAGGGTTTGAAAAACTGTTTTTT
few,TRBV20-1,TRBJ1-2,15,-,CSARVLTGVRLGYTF,TGCAGTGCTAGAGTACTGACAGGAGTTCGTCTTGGCTACACCTTC
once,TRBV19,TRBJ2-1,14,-,CASSFGSAGDEQFF,TGTGCCAGTAGTTTCGGGTCAGCGGGCGATGAGCAGTTCTTC
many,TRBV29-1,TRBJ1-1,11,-,CSVDRGTEAFF,TGCAGCGTGGACAGAGGGACTGAAGCTTTCTTT
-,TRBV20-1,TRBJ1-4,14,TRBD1,CSAVTGGDSEKLFF,TGCAGTGCTGTGACAGGGGGCGATTCAGAAAAACTGTTTTTT
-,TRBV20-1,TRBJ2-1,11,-,CSARFVNEQFF,TGCAGTGCTAGGTTTGTCAATGAGCAGTTCTTC
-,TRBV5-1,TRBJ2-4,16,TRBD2,CASSPGLAVDKNIQYF,TGCGCCAGCAGCCCAGGACTAGCGGTAGACAAAAACATTCAGTACTTC
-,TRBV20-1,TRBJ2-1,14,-,CSARQATPNNEQFF,TGCAGTGCTAGACAGGCTACACCTAACAATGAGCAGTTCTTC
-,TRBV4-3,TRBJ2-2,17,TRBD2,CASSQQLAGANTGELFF,TGCGCCAGCAGCCAACAACTAGCGGGGGCCAACACCGGGGAGCTGTTTTTT
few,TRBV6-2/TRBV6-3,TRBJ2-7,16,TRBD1,CASSYSYGQGAYEQYF,TGTGCCAGCAGTTACTCGTATGGACAGGGAGCCTACGAGCAGTACTTC
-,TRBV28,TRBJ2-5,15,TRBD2,CASSNGGEYQETQYF,TGTGCCAGCTCAAACGGGGGGGAATACCAAGAGACCCAGTACTTC
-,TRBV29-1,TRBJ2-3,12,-,CSVEKDTDTQYF,TGCAGCGTGGAAAAAGACACAGATACGCAGTATTTT
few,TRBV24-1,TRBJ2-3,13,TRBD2,CATSGDGTDTQYF,TGTGCCACTAGCGGGGACGGCACAGATACGCAGTATTTT
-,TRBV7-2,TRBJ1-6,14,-,CASSLWGEGSPLHF,TGTGCCAGCAGCTTATGGGGGGAAGGTTCACCCCTCCACTTT
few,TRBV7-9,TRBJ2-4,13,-,CASSVSIGNIQYF,TGTGCCAGCAGCGTATCTATAGGAAACATTCAGTACTTC
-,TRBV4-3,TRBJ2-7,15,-,CAGSPTAYATYEQYF,TGCGCCGGCAGCCCCACAGCGTACGCTACCTACGAGCAGTACTTC
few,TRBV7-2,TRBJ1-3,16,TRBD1,CASSLAGQNLGNTIYF,TGTGCCAGCAGCTTAGCGGGACAGAATCTCGGAAACACCATATATTTT